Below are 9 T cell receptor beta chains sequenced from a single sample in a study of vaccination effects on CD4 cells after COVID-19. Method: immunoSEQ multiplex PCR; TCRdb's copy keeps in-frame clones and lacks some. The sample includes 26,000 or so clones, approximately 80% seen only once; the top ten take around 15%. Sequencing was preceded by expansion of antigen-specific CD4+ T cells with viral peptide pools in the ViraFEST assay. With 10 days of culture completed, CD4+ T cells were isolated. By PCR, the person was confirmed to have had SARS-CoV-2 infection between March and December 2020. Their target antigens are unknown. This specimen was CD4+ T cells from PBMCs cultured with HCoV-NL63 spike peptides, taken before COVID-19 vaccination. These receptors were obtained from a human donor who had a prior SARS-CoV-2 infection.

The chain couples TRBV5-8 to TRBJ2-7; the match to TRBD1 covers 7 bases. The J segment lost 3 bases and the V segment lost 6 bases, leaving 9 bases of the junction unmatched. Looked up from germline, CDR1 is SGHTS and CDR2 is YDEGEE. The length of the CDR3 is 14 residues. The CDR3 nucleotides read TGTGCCAGCACCCCGAGGGGGCGTCACTACGAGCAGTACTTC. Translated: CASTPRGRHYEQYF.

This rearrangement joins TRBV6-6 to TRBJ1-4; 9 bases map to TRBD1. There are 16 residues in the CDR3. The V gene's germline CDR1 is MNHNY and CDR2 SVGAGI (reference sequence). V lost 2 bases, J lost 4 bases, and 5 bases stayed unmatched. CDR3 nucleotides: TGTGCCAGCAGTTACGGGGGACAGGGAAATAATGAAAAACTGTTTTTT. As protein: CASSYGGQGNNEKLFF.

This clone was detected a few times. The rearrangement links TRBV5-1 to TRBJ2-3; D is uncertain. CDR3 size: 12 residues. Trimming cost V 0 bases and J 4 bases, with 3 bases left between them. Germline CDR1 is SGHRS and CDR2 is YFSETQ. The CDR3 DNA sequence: TGCGCCAGCAGCTTGGAGTCAGATACGCAGTATTTT. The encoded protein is CASSLESDTQYF.

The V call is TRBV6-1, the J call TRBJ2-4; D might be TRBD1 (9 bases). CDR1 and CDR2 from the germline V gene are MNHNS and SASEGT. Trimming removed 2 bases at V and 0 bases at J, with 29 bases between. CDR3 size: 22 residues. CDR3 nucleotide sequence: TGTGCCAGCAGTGAAAGGGACAGGGAAAGTAGCGGGATCTTCAGAGCCAAAAACATTCAGTACTTC. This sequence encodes CASSERDRESSGIFRAKNIQYF.

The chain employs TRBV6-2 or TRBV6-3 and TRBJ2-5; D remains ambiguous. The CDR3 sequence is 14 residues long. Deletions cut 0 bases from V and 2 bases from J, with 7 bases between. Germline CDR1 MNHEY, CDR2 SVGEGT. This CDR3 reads CASSYSRLQETQYF. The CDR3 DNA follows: TGTGCCAGCAGTTACTCTCGTCTTCAAGAGACCCAGTACTTC.

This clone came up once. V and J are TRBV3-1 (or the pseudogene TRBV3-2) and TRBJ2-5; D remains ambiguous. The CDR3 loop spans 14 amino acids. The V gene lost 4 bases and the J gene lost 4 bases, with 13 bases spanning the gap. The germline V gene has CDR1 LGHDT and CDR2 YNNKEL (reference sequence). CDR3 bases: TGTGCCAGCAGCCTGTCAATTGTTCGAGAGACCCAGTACTTC. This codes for CASSLSIVRETQYF.

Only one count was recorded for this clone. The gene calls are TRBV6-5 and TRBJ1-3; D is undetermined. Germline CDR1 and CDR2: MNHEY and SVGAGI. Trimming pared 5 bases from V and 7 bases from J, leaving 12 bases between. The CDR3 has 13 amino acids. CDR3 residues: CASSLDRGNTIYF. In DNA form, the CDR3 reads TGTGCCAGCAGTCTTGACCGTGGTAACACCATATATTTT.

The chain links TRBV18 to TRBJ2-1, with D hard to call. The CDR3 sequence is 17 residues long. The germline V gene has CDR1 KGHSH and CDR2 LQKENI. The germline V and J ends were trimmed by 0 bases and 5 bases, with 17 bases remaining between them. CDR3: CASSPPKNIGVNNEQFF. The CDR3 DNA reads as TGTGCCAGCTCACCACCGAAAAATATAGGAGTGAACAATGAGCAGTTCTTC.

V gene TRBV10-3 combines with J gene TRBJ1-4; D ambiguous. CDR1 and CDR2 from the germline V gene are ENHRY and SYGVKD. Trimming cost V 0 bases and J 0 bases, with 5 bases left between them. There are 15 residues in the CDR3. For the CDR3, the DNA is TGTGCCATCAGTGAGTCTGGACCAACTAATGAAAAACTGTTTTTT. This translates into CAISESGPTNEKLFF.